The clone carrying this T cell receptor (beta chain) was seen a handful of times. Its antigen is unknown. The data were taken from a study of T cell repertoires in cytomegalovirus infection. In the study overall: Recently described HLA-C-restricted plus well-studied HLA-B-restricted CMV epitopes were used.

The CDR3 runs to 11 residues. V was shortened by 4 bases and J by 6 bases, with 6 bases between the two germline ends. Germline V CDR1 and CDR2: SEHNR, FQNEAQ (reference sequence). TCRdb reanalysed the reads using MiXCR and keeps one entry per CDR3 protein. There are under 200,000 distinct CDR3 sequences in the sample; 20% to 25% occur only once, and roughly 25% lies in the top ten. Sequencing used CD8+ T cells from cultured PBMCs, obtained from culture after CMV antigen stimulation. The TCR was taken from a human donor in good health (CMV status not recorded). Some clones in this sample may be carry-over from other donors' samples. The rearrangement joins TRBV7-9 to TRBJ1-1; D is unclear. CDR3 sequence reads: CASSYLSEAFF. CDR3 sequence (DNA): TGTGCCAGCAGCTACCTATCTGAAGCTTTCTTT.